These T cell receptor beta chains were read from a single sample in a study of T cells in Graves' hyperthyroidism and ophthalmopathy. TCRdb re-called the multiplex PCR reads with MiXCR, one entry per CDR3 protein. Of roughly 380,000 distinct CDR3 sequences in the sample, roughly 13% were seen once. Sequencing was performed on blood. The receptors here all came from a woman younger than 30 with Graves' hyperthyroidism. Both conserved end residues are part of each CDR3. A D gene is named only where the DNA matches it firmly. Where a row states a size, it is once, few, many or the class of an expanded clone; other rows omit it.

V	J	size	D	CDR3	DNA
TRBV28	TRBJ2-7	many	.	CASSPLAGEGYEQYF	TGTGCCAGCAGTCCCCTGGCAGGAGAGGGCTACGAGCAGTACTTC
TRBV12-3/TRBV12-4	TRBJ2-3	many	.	CASSNRGVGIADTQYF	TGTGCCAGCAGCAACCGAGGGGTAGGGATTGCGGATACGCAGTATTTT
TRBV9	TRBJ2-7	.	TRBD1	CASSVGTGLSYEQYF	TGTGCCAGCAGCGTAGGGACAGGGCTGTCCTACGAGCAGTACTTC
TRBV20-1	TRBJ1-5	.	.	CSARGSAGGPQHF	TGCAGTGCTAGAGGGTCCGCTGGAGGGCCCCAGCATTTT
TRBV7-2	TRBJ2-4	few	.	CASSLDLRAGEYF	TGTGCCAGCAGCTTAGACCTAAGAGCAGGGGAGTACTTC
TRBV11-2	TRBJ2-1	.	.	CASSPGPRGNEQFF	TGTGCCAGCAGCCCTGGACCAAGGGGGAATGAGCAGTTCTTC
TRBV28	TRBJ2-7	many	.	CASSFSRTLTYEQYF	TGTGCCAGCAGTTTTTCCAGGACCTTAACCTACGAGCAGTACTTC
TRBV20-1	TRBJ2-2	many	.	CSAQSPGAAPGELFF	TGCAGTGCACAATCCCCCGGGGCCGCGCCCGGGGAGCTGTTTTTT
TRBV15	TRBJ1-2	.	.	CATSRVIQESYGYTF	TGTGCCACCAGCAGAGTCATCCAAGAGAGCTATGGCTACACCTTC
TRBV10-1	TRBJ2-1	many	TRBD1	CASPWAGTGGDEQFF	TGCGCCAGCCCATGGGCCGGGACAGGGGGCGATGAGCAGTTCTTC
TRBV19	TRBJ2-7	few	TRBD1	CASSPDRVAYEQYF	TGTGCCAGTAGCCCTGACAGGGTAGCCTACGAGCAGTACTTC
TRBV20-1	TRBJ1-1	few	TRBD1	CSALTATGLGTEAFF	TGCAGTGCCCTAACCGCGACAGGGCTGGGCACTGAAGCTTTCTTT
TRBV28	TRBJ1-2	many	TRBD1	CASKLLTGDSYTF	TGTGCCAGCAAACTTCTGACAGGGGATAGCTACACCTTC
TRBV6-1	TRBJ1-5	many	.	CASSEALANRRNQPQHF	TGTGCCAGCAGTGAAGCACTGGCAAACCGCCGCAATCAGCCCCAGCATTTT
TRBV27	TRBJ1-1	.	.	CASSFWGSSEAFF	TGTGCCAGCAGTTTTTGGGGCAGCTCTGAAGCTTTCTTT
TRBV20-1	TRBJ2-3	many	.	CSATPGRRTDTQYF	TGCAGTGCTACCCCGGGAAGGAGAACAGATACGCAGTATTTT
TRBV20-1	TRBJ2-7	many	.	CSAPQGRGYEQYF	TGCAGTGCCCCACAGGGCCGTGGCTACGAGCAGTACTTC
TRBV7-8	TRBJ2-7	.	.	CASSQDNHRVSYEQYF	TGTGCCAGCAGCCAGGACAACCACCGTGTGTCCTACGAGCAGTACTTC
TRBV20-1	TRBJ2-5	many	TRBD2	CSASLLAGETQYF	TGCAGTGCTAGTTTACTAGCGGGAGAGACCCAGTACTTC
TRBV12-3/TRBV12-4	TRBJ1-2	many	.	CASSFREGYGYTF	TGTGCCAGCAGTTTCAGGGAGGGGTATGGCTACACCTTC
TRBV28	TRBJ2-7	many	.	CASTSLVQKPNYEQYF	TGTGCCAGCACCTCGCTTGTCCAAAAGCCAAACTACGAGCAGTACTTC
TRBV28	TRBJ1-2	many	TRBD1	CASKQGEGYTF	TGTGCCAGCAAACAGGGGGAGGGCTACACCTTC
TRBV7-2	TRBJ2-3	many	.	CASSLVGERSGGNTQYF	TGTGCCAGCAGCTTAGTGGGTGAGCGTTCTGGGGGAAATACGCAGTATTTT